This passage covers 14 T cell receptor beta chains from one sample sequenced in a study of cytomegalovirus exposure and HLA in healthy donors. Researchers ran the PCR with 60 Vbeta and 13 Jbeta primers. Using immunoSEQ multiplex PCR, the repertoire was profiled, and TCRdb retains in-frame clones only, with some absent. The sample comprises fewer than 150,000 clones, around 74% of which are singletons, and roughly 3% rests with the top ten. Sequencing was done on a sample of PBMCs. These receptors came from a young man in good health and CMV-seronegative.

CDR3: CASSLAQGNGYTF. CDR3 DNA: TGTGCCAGCAGCTTGGCCCAGGGGAATGGCTACACCTTC. The rearrangement joins TRBV7-9 to TRBJ1-2, with D possibly TRBD1 on 6 matching bases. The CDR3 is made up of 13 amino acids. V gave up 3 bases and J gave up 6 bases, with 11 bases separating them. Germline V gene lookup returns CDR1 SEHNR and CDR2 FQNEAQ (reference sequence).

V is TRBV25-1 and J is TRBJ2-7; D unresolved. This CDR3 region has 14 residues. Germline V gives CDR1 MGHDK, CDR2 SYGVNS. Trimming cost V 5 bases and J 6 bases, with 17 bases left between them. CDR3 residues: CASSHGDPRSEQYF. For the CDR3, the DNA is TGTGCCAGCAGTCATGGCGACCCCCGGAGCGAGCAGTACTTC.

The sample holds one count of this clone. The chain carries TRBV7-2 and TRBJ2-7, with D possibly TRBD1 on 6 matching bases. Looked up from germline, CDR1 is SGHTA and CDR2 is FQGNSA. V lost 2 bases to trimming and J lost 3 bases, with 11 bases between them. This CDR3 contains 14 residues. CDR3 amino acids: CASSLRDTFYEQYF. The CDR3 DNA reads TGTGCCAGCAGCTTACGGGACACGTTCTACGAGCAGTACTTC.

V gene TRBV4-2 combines with J gene TRBJ2-5; 8 bases line up with TRBD2. With 3 bases clipped from V and 2 bases from J, the junction kept 8 bases outside the gene matches. The CDR3 has 16 amino acids. Per germline, CDR1 LGHNA and CDR2 YNFKEQ. The CDR3 coding sequence is TGTGCCAGCAGCCAGGCGAGCAGCGGGGGTCAAGAGACCCAGTACTTC. The encoded protein is CASSQASSGGQETQYF.

The V gene is TRBV15, the J gene TRBJ2-7; 7 bases are a match to TRBD1. With 2 bases clipped from V and 0 bases from J, the junction kept 4 bases outside the gene matches. Germline lookup yields CDR1 LNHNV and CDR2 YYDKDF (reference sequence). The CDR3 has 15 residues. CDR3 DNA sequence: TGTGCCACCAGCAGACCCAGGGGGAGCTCCTACGAGCAGTACTTC. Its protein product is CATSRPRGSSYEQYF.

This CDR3 is CASSLEAGYYEQYF. For the CDR3, the DNA is TGTGCCAGCAGCTTAGAGGCGGGATACTACGAGCAGTACTTC. The chain couples TRBV7-2 to TRBJ2-7; possibly TRBD2 for D (6 bases). This CDR3 is 14 amino acids long. Deletions cut 1 base from V and 3 bases from J, with 10 bases between. Germline CDR1 and CDR2: SGHTA and FQGNSA.

The rearrangement links TRBV29-1 to TRBJ2-7; TRBD2 aligns across 7 bases. The CDR3 is 13 amino acids. Trimming took 7 bases from V and 2 from J; bases not matched to a gene: 8. The germline CDR1 and CDR2 sequences are SQVTM and ANQGSEA. The CDR3: CSGQAGATYEQYF. The CDR3, as DNA: TGCAGCGGCCAGGCGGGAGCGACCTACGAGCAGTACTTC.

The chain has TRBV5-5 and TRBJ1-1; D might be TRBD1 (6 bases). The CDR3 loop spans 16 amino acids. V lost 0 bases to trimming and J lost 5 bases, with 17 bases between them. Germline assignment: CDR1 SGHKS and CDR2 YYEKEE (reference sequence). The CDR3 loop reads CASSLVGALGATEAFF. CDR3 DNA: TGTGCCAGCAGCTTGGTAGGAGCTTTGGGGGCAACTGAAGCTTTCTTT. Using reference TRBV5-5 and TRBJ1-1 for the parts outside the CDR3, the full variable domain is DAGVTQSPTHLIKTRGQQVTLRCSPISGHKSVSWYQQVLGQGPQFIFQYYEKEERGRGNFPDRFSARQFPNYSSELNVNALLLGDSALYLCASSLVGALGATEAFFGQGTRLTVV.

A few counts support this clone. The chain is built from TRBV19 and TRBJ1-1; D ambiguous. V was trimmed by 5 bases and J by 7 bases, leaving 17 bases between them. The CDR3 length is 14 residues. Germline V gene sequence: CDR1 LNHDA, CDR2 SQIVND (reference sequence). The CDR3 DNA is TGTGCCAGTAGTCCCCTAGGTAAGGAGGGTGAAGCTTTCTTT. The encoded protein is CASSPLGKEGEAFF.

This clone was seen a few times. This sample also contains other DNA sequences that code for the same CDR3. The chain carries TRBV5-1 and TRBJ1-1, with D possibly being TRBD1 (6 bases). From germline, CDR1 is SGHRS and CDR2 YFSETQ. This CDR3 region has 13 residues. V dropped 2 bases and J dropped 1 base, with 6 bases sitting between them. This chain's CDR3 is CASSLQGNTEAFF. CDR3 coding DNA: TGCGCCAGCAGCTTACAGGGGAACACTGAAGCTTTCTTT.

The V and J genes are TRBV9 and TRBJ2-7, with a tentative D call TRBD1 (6 bases). Germline CDR1 is SGDLS and CDR2 is YYNGEE. CDR3 length: 14 amino acids. V lost 4 bases, J lost 1 base, and 12 bases lay in between. In DNA, the CDR3 is TGTGCCAGCAGCACAACTGGGACATCCTACGAGCAGTACTTC. Its protein is CASSTTGTSYEQYF.

Notes on this clone: The junction departs from germline at one end; a sequencing error may be responsible. CDR3: CAGRQGAGYEQYF. Written as DNA, the CDR3 is TGTGCCGGCAGACAGGGAGCGGGGTACGAGCAGTACTTC. This sequence joins TRBV2 and TRBJ2-7; D may be TRBD1 or TRBD2 (7 bases each). Germline V CDR1 and CDR2: SNHLY, FYNNEI. The CDR3 runs to 13 residues.

In this sample, this clone turned up a few times. V is TRBV29-1 and J is TRBJ2-3; 12 bases align to TRBD2. CDR3 size: 16 residues. Trimming cost V 7 bases and J 3 bases; bases outside gene matches: 11. The germline V gene has CDR1 SQVTM and CDR2 ANQGSEA. The CDR3 region is CSAEGLAGGTTDTQYF. The CDR3 DNA is TGCAGCGCCGAGGGCCTAGCGGGGGGGACAACAGATACGCAGTATTTT.

The V and J genes are TRBV6-1 and TRBJ1-1; D not certain. Germline loops: CDR1 MNHNS, CDR2 SASEGT. The V end lost 6 bases, the J end lost 2 bases, and 16 bases lay between the germline ends. The CDR3 has 15 amino acids. Here the CDR3 DNA reads TGTGCCAGCAGGAGGGATCATTTGGGCAACACTGAAGCTTTCTTT. Protein: CASRRDHLGNTEAFF.